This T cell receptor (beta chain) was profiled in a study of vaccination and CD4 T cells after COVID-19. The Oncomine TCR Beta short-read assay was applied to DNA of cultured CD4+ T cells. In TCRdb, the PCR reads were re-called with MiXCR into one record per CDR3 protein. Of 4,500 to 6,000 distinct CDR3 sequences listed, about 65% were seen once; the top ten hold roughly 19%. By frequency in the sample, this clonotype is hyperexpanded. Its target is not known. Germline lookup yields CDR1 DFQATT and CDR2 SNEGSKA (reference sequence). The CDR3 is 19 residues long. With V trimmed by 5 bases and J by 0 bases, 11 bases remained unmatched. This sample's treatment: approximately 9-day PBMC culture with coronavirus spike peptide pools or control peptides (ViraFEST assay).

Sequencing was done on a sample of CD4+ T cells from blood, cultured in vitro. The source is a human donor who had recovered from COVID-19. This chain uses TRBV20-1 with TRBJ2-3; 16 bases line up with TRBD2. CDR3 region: CSAETRGLAGGRSTDTQYF. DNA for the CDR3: TGCAGTGCTGAGACTAGGGGACTAGCGGGAGGGCGTAGCACAGATACGCAGTATTTT.